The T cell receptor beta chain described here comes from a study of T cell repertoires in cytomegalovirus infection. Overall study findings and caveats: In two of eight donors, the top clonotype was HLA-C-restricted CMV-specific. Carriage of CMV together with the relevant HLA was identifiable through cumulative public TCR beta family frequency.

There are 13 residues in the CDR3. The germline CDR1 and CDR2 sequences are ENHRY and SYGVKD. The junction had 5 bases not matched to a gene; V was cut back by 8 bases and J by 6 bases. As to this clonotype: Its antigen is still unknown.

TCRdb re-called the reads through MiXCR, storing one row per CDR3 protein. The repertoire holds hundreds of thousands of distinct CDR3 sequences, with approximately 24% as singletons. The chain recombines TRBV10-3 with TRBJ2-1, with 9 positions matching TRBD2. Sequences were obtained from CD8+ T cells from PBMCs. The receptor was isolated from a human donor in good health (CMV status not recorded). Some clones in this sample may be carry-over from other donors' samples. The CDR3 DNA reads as TGTGCCATCGAAGCGGGGGGCCTCAATGAGCAGTTCTTC. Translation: CAIEAGGLNEQFF.